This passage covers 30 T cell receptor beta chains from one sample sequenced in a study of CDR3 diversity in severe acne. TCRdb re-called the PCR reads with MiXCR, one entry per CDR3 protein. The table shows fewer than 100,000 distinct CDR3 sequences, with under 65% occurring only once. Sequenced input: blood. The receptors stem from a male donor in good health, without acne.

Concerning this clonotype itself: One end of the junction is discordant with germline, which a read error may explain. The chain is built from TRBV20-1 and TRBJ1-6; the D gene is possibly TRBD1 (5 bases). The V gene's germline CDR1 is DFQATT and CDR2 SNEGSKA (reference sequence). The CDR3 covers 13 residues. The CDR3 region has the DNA TGCAGTGCCCCGTTTCAGGGCAATTTACCCCTCCACTTT. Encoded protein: CSAPFQGNLPLHF.

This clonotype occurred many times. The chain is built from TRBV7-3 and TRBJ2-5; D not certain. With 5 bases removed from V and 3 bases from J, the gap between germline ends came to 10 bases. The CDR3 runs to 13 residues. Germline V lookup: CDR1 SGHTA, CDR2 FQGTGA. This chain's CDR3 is CASSPAPKETQYF. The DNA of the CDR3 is TGTGCCAGCAGCCCGGCCCCCAAAGAGACCCAGTACTTC.

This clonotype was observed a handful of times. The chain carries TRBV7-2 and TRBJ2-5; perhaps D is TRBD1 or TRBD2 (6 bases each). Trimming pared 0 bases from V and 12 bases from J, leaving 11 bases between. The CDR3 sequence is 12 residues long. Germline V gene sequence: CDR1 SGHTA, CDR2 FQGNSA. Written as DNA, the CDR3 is TGTGCCAGCAGCTTAGCAACGGGGGCCGAGTACTTC. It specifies CASSLATGAEYF.

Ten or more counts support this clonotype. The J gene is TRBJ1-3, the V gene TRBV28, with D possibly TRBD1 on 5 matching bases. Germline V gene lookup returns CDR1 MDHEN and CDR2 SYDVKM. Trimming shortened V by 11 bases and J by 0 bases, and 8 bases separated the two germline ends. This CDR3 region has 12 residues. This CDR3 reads CAGHSSGNTIYF. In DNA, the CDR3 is TGTGCCGGACACAGCTCTGGAAACACCATATATTTT.

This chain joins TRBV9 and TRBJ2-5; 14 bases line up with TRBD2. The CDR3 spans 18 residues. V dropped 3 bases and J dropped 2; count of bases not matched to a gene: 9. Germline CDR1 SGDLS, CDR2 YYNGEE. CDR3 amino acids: CASSGKRTSGRTQETQYF. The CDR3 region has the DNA TGTGCCAGCAGCGGGAAGAGGACTAGCGGGAGGACACAAGAGACCCAGTACTTC.

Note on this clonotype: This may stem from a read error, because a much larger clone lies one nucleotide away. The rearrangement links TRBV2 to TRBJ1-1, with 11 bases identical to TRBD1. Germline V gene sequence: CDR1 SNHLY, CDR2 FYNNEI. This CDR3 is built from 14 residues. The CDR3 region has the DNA TGTGCCAGCAGCGGACAGGGGGCAGGCACTGAAGCTCTCTTT. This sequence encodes CASSGQGAGTEALF.

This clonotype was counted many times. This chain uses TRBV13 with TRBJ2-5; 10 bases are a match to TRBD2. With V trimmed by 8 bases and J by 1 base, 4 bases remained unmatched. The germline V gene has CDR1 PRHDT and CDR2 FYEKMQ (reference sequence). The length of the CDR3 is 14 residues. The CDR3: CASGQRGGQETQYF. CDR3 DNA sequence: TGTGCCAGCGGGCAGCGGGGGGGCCAAGAGACCCAGTACTTC.

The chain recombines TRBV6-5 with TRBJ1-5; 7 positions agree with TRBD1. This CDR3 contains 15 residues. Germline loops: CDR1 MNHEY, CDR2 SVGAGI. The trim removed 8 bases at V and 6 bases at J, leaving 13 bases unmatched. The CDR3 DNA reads TGTGCCAGCTTTGGGGCGGTTGACAGGGTTCAGCCCCAGCATTTT. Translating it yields CASFGAVDRVQPQHF.

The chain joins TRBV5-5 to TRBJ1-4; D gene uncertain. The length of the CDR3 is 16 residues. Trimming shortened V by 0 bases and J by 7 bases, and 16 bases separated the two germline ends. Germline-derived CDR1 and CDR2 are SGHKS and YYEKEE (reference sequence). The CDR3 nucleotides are TGTGCCAGCAGCTTGGTCTCGGGGATGTTAGGTGAAAAACTGTTTTTT. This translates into CASSLVSGMLGEKLFF.

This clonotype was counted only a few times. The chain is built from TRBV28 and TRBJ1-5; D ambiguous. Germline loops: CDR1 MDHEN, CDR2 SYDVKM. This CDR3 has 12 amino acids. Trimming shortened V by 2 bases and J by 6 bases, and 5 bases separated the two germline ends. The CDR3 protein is CASSLVGQPQHF. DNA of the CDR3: TGTGCCAGCAGTTTAGTAGGTCAGCCCCAGCATTTT.

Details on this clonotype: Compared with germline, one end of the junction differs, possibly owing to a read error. The CDR3 region is CASSQPVKGGNVLTF. CDR3 sequence (DNA): TGTGCCAGCAGCCAGCCGGTAAAAGGGGGCAACGTCCTGACTTTC. The chain recombines TRBV14 with TRBJ2-6; possible D gene TRBD1, 6 bases. In germline, CDR1 is SGHDN, CDR2 FVKESK. The CDR3 loop spans 15 amino acids.

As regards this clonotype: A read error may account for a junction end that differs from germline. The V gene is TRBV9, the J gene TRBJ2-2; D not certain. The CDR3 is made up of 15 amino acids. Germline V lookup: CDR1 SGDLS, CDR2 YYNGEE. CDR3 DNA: TGTGCTAGTGGTCTACGGACGGCGAACACCAGGGAGCTGTTTTTT. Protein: CASGLRTANTRELFF.

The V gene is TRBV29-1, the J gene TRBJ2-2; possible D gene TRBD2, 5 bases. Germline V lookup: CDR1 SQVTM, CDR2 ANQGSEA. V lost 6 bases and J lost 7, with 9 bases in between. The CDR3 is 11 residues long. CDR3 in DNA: TGCAGCGTCCCAACTAGCGGGGAGCTGTTTTTT. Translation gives CSVPTSGELFF.

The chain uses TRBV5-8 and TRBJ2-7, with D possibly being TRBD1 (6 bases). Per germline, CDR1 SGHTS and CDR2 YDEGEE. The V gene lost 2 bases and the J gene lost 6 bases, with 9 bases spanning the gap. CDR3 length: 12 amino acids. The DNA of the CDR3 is TGTGCCAGCAGCTTAGGACAGAGCGAGCAGTACTTC. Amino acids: CASSLGQSEQYF.

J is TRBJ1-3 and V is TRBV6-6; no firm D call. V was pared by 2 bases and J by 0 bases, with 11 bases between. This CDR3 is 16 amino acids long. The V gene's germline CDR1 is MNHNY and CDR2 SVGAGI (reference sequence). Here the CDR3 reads CASSYLGSDSGNTIYF. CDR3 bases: TGTGCCAGCAGTTACCTGGGAAGCGACTCTGGAAACACCATATATTTT.

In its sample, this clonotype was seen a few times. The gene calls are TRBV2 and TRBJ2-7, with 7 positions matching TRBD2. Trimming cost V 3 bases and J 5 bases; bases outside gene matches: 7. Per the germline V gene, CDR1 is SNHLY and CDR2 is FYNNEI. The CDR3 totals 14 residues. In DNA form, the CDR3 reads TGTGCCAGCAGTGATCTAGCGGACCGGAACGAGCAGTACTTC. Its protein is CASSDLADRNEQYF.

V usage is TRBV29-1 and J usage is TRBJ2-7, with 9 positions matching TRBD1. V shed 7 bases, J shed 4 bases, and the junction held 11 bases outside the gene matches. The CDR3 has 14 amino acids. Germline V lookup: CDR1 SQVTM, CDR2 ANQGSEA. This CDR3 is CSAKPGTGLYEQYF. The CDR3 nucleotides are TGCAGCGCCAAACCCGGGACAGGGCTTTACGAGCAGTACTTC.

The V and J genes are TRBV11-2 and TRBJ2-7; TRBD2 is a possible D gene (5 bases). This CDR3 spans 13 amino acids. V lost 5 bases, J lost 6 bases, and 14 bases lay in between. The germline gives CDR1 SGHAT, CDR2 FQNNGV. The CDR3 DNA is TGTGCCAGCAGCACCCTACTCGGGGTCGAGCAGTACTTC. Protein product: CASSTLLGVEQYF.

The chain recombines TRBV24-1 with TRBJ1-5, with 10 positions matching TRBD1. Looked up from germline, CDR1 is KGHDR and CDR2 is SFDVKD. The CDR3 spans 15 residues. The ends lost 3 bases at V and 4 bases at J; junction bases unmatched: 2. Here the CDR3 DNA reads TGTGCCACCAGTGATGAGGGACAGGGGAATCAGCCCCAGCATTTT. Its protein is CATSDEGQGNQPQHF.

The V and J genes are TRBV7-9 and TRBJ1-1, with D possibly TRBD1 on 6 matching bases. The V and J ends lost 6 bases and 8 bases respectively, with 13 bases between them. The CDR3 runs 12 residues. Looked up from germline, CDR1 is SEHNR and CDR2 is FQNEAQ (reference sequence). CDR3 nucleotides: TGTGCCAGCAGGCTCGGGACAACAGAAGCTTTCTTT. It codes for CASRLGTTEAFF.

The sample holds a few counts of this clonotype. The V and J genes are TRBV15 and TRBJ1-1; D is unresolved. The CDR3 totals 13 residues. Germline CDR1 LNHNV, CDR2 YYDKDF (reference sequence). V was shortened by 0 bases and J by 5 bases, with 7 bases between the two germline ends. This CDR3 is CATSRDYWTEAFF. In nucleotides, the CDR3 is TGTGCCACCAGCAGAGATTACTGGACTGAAGCTTTCTTT.

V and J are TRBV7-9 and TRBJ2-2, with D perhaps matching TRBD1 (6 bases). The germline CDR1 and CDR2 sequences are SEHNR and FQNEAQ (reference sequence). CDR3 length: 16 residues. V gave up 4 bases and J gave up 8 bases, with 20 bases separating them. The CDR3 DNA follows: TGTGCCAGCAGCTCCGCACCGCGTCAGGGGACGGGGGAGCTGTTTTTT. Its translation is CASSSAPRQGTGELFF.

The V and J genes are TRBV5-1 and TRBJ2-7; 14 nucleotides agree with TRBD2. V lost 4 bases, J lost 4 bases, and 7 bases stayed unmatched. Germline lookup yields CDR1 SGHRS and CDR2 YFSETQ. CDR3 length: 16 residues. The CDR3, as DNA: TGCGCCAGCAGCCCAGGGACTAGCGGGAGACGATACGAGCAGTACTTC. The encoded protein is CASSPGTSGRRYEQYF.

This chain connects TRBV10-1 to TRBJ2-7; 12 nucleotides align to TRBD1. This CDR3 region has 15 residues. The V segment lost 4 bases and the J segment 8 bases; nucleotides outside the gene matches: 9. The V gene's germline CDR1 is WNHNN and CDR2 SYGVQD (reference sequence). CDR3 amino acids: CASSGQWDRGPKQYF. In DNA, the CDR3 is TGCGCCAGCAGTGGGCAATGGGACAGGGGGCCAAAGCAGTACTTC.

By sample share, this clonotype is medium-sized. The DNA for the CDR3 is TGTGCCAGCAGCTCGGCGGGCCGACACTCCAATGAGCAGTTCTTC. Protein: CASSSAGRHSNEQFF. The genes are TRBV7-3 and TRBJ2-1, with D maybe TRBD2 (5 bases). Trimming pared 4 bases from V and 6 bases from J, leaving 16 bases between. CDR1 and CDR2 (germline): SGHTA, FQGTGA. The CDR3 runs to 15 residues.

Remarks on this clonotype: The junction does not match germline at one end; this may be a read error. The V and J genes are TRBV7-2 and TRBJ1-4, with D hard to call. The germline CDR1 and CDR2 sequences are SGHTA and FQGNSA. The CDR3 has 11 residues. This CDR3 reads CASSPGERLFF. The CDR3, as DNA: TGTGCCAGCAGCCCCGGGGAAAGACTGTTTTTT. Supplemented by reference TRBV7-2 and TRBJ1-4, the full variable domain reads GAGVSQSPSNKVTEKGKDVELRCDPISGHTALYWYRQSLGQGLEFLIYFQGNSAPDKSGLPSDRFSAERTGGSVSTLTIQRTQQEDSAVYLCASSPGERLFFGSGTQLSVL.

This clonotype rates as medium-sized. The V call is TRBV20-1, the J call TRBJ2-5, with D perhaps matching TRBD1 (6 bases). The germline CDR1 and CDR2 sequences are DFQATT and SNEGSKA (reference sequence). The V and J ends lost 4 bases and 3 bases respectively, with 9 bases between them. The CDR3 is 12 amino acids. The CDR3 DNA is TGCAGTGCTAACAGGGAAGAAGAGACCCAGTACTTC. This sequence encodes CSANREEETQYF.

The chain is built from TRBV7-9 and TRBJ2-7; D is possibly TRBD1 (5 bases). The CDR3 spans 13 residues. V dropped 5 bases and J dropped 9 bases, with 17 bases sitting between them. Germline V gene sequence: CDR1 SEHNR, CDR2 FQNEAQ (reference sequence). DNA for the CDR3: TGTGCCAGCAGCGTTGAAGACAGCCTCGGGCAGTACTTC. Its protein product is CASSVEDSLGQYF.

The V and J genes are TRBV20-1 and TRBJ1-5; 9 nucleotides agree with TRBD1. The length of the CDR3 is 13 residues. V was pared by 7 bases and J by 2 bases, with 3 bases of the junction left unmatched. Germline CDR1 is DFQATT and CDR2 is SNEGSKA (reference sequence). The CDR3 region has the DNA TGCAGTGTGAGGACAGGGGGCAATCAGCCCCAGCATTTT. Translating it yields CSVRTGGNQPQHF.

CDR3 in amino acids: CSVDVVGDETQYF. CDR3 nucleotide sequence: TGCAGCGTTGATGTCGTTGGAGATGAGACCCAGTACTTC. The chain carries TRBV29-1 and TRBJ2-5; D ambiguous. Germline V CDR1 and CDR2: SQVTM, ANQGSEA. CDR3 length equals 13 residues. V dropped 3 bases and J dropped 5 bases, with 13 bases sitting between them.